This T cell receptor (beta chain) emerged from a study of T cells in Graves' hyperthyroidism and ophthalmopathy. On the study more broadly: Blood was drawn when the patient was first diagnosed and still untreated.

RNA transcripts gave rise to amplified TCR beta CDR3 regions. The HTBI primer set served for first-round RT-PCR of the TCR CDR3. One entry per CDR3 protein, called by TCRdb with MiXCR from the multiplex PCR reads. The data contain hundreds of thousands of distinct CDR3 sequences, around 15% of them singletons. The V gene end was trimmed by 7 bases and the J gene end by 6 bases; junction bases not matched to a gene: 9. Germline V gene sequence: CDR1 LNHDA, CDR2 SQIVND (reference sequence). The length of the CDR3 is 15 residues. This clonotype was seen more than once but under ten times. Its antigen is still unknown. Study outcomes and limitations: Most clonotypes expanded in thyroid above 0.001 were likewise present in blood.

The sequence was obtained from a middle-aged woman with Graves' ophthalmopathy. Sequenced input: blood. This chain connects TRBV19 to TRBJ2-4; TRBD2 matches at 10 bases. Here the CDR3 reads CASNWASGGRNIQYF. DNA for the CDR3: TGTGCCAGTAATTGGGCTAGCGGGGGTAGAAACATTCAGTACTTC.